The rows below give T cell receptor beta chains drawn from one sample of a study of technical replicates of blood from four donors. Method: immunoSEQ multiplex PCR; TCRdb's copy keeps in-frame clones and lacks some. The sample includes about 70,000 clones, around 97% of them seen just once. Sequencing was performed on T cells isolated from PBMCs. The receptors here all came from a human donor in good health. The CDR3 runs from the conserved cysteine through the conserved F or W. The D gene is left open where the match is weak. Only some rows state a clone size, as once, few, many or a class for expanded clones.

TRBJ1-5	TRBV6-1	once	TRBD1	TGTGCCAGCAGGGCTGGGACAGCTGAGAATCAGCCCCAGCATTTT	CASRAGTAENQPQHF
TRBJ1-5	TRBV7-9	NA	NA	TGTGCCAGCAGCTTACATAGAAGCAATCAGCCCCAGCATTTT	CASSLHRSNQPQHF
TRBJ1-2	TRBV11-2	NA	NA	TGTGCCAGCAGACCGAGCCAAGGAGGGGCTCCTGGCTACACCTTC	CASRPSQGGAPGYTF
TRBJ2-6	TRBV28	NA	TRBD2	TGTGCCAGCAGTTCGGCGGGACTAGCGGGATTTGGGGCCAACGTCCTGACTTTC	CASSSAGLAGFGANVLTF
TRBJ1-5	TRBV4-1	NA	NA	TGCGCCAGCAGCCAAAACAGGGTGGGCAATCAGCCCCAGCATTTT	CASSQNRVGNQPQHF
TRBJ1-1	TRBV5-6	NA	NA	TGTGCCAGCAGCCCTTTACGGACAGAGGGGACTGAAGCTTTCTTT	CASSPLRTEGTEAFF
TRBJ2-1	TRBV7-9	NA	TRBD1	TGTGCCAGCAGTTCCGGGACAGGTAACTTCTATGAGCAGTTCTTC	CASSSGTGNFYEQFF
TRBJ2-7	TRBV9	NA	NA	TGTGCCAGCAGCGTAGCCCTAGGTGCCTACGAGCAGTACTTC	CASSVALGAYEQYF
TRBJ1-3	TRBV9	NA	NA	TGTGCCAGCAGCAGTGAAGGGGCTAACTCTGGAAACACCATATATTTT	CASSSEGANSGNTIYF
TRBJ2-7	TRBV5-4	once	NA	TGTGCCAGCAGCTTGAGGCCAGGCCATTCCTACGAGCAGTACTTC	CASSLRPGHSYEQYF
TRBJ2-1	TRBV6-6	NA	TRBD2	TGTGCCAGCAGTAAACGACTAGCCGGGTTGCTCAATGAGCAGTTCTTC	CASSKRLAGLLNEQFF
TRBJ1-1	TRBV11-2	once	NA	TGTGCCAGCAGCTACATTTCTAGGGGGATGAACACTGAAGCTTTCTTT	CASSYISRGMNTEAFF
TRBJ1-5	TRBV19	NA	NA	TGTGCCAGTAACCCCGGGAGGGATCAGCCCCAGCATTTT	CASNPGRDQPQHF
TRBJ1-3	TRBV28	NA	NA	TGTGCCAGCAGTCGACATTCTGGAAACACCATATATTTT	CASSRHSGNTIYF
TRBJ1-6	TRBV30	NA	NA	TGTGCCTGGAGTGTATCCCGGGTGGTCCCCCTCCACTTT	CAWSVSRVVPLHF
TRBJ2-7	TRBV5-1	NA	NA	TGCGCCAGCAGCCTCTACCCACTTACCCGGGACACCTTCTACGAGCAGTACTTC	CASSLYPLTRDTFYEQYF
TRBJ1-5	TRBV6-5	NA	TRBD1	TGTGCCAGCAGTTCTGACAGGGGAGGTCAGCCCCAGCATTTT	CASSSDRGGQPQHF
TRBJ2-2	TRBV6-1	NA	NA	TGTGCCAGCAGTGAAGGAGTAAACACCGGGGAGCTGTTTTTT	CASSEGVNTGELFF
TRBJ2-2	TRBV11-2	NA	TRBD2	TGTGCCAGCTCACTAGCGGGAGGGGTTATTGGCACCGGGGAGCTGTTTTTT	CASSLAGGVIGTGELFF
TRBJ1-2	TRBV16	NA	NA	TGTGCCAGCAGTCTAGCGTGGGATGGCTACACCTTC	CASSLAWDGYTF
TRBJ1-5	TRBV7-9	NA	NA	TGTGCCAGCAGCGACCAGGGACCCCAGCATTTT	CASSDQGPQHF
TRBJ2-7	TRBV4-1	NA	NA	TGCGCCAGCAGCCAAGCGAACAGCTACGAGCAGTACTTC	CASSQANSYEQYF
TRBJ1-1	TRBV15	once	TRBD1	TGTGCCACCAGCAGACAACGGACAGGGGCTAACACTGAAGCTTTCTTT	CATSRQRTGANTEAFF